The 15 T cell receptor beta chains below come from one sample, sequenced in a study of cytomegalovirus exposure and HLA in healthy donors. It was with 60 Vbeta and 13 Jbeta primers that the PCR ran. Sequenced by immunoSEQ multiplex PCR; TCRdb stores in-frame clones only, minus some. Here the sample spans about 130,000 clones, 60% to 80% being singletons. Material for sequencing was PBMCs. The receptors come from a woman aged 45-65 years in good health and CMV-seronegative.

The CDR3 spells CAISESLGGTEQFF. The CDR3 DNA sequence: TGTGCCATCAGTGAGTCATTAGGGGGAACTGAGCAGTTCTTC. This chain uses TRBV10-3 with TRBJ2-1; a possible D gene is TRBD1 (6 bases). The CDR3 length is 14 residues. Germline CDR1 reads ENHRY; CDR2 reads SYGVKD. The V end was cut by 0 bases, the J end by 9 bases, with 12 bases between.

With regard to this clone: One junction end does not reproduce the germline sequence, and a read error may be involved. CDR3 protein: CASSQDTGNPGELFF. CDR3 sequence (DNA): TGCGCCAGCAGCCAAGATACCGGGAACCCCGGGGAGCTGTTTTTT. The chain uses TRBV4-3 and TRBJ2-2; the D gene is possibly TRBD2 (5 bases). The V gene's germline CDR1 is LGHNA and CDR2 YSLEER. The CDR3 contains 15 residues.

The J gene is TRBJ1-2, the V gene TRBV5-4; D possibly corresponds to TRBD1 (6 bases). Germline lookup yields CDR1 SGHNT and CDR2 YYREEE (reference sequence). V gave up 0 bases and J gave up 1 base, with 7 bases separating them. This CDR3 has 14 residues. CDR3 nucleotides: TGTGCCAGCAGCTTGGTGGACAGTAACTATGGCTACACCTTC. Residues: CASSLVDSNYGYTF. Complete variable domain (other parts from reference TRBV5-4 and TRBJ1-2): ETGVTQSPTHLIKTRGQQVTLRCSSQSGHNTVSWYQQALGQGPQFIFQYYREEENGRGNFPPRFSGLQFPNYSSELNVNALELDDSALYLCASSLVDSNYGYTFGSGTRLTVV.

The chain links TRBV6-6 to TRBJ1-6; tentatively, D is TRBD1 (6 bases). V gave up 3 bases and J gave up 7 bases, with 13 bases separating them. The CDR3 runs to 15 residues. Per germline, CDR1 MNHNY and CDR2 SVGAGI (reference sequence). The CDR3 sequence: CASSYGGGLNSPLHF. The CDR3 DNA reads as TGTGCCAGCAGTTATGGTGGGGGCTTGAATTCACCCCTCCACTTT.

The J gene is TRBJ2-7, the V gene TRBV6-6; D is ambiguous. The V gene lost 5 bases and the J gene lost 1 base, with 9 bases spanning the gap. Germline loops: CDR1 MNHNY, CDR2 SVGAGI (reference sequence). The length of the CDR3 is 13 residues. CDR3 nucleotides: TGTGCCAGCAGTCCGGCAGGATCCTACGAGCAGTACTTC. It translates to CASSPAGSYEQYF.

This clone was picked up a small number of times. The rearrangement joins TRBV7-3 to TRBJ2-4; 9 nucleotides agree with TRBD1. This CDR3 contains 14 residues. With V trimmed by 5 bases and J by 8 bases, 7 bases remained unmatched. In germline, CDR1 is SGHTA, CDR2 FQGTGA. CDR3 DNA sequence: TGTGCCAGCAGCCTACAGGGGGCGAGAGACATTCAGTACTTC. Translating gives CASSLQGARDIQYF. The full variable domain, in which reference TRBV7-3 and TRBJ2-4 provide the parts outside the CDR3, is GAGVSQTPSNKVTEKGKYVELRCDPISGHTALYWYRQSLGQGPEFLIYFQGTGAADDSGLPNDRFFAVRPEGSVSTLKIQRTERGDSAVYLCASSLQGARDIQYFGAGTRLSVL.

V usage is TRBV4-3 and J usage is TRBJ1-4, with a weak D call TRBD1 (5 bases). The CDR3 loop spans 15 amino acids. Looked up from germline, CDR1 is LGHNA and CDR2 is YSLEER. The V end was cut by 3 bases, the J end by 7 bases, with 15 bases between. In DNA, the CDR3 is TGCGCCAGCAGCCAGGCCACAGGAAAAGGTGAAAAACTGTTTTTT. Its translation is CASSQATGKGEKLFF.

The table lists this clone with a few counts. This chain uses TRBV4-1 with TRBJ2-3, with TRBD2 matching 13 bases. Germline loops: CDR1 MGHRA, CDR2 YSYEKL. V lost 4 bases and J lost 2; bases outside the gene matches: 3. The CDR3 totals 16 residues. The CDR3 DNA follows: TGCGCCAGCAGCCTGGGACTAGCGGGACCCACAGATACGCAGTATTTT. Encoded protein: CASSLGLAGPTDTQYF.

Written as DNA, the CDR3 is TGCGCCAGCAGCCAAGATGGGGGGGGTGGGTATGAAAAACTGTTTTTT. Encoded protein: CASSQDGGGGYEKLFF. The chain couples TRBV4-3 to TRBJ1-4, with D possibly being TRBD1 (5 bases). This CDR3 is 16 amino acids long. Between the trimmed V and J ends, which lost 0 bases and 6 bases, there was a span of 14 bases. The germline V gene has CDR1 LGHNA and CDR2 YSLEER.

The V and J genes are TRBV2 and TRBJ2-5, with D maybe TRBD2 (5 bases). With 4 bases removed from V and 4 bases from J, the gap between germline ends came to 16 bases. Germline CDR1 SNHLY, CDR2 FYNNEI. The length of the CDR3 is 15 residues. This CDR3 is CASSVVLGSGETQYF. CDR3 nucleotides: TGTGCCAGCAGTGTCGTGTTAGGGAGCGGAGAGACCCAGTACTTC.

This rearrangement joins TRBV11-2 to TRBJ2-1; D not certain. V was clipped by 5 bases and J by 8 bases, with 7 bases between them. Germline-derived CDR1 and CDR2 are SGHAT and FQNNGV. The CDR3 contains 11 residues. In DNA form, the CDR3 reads TGTGCCAGCAGCCCCTTCGATGAGCAGTTCTTC. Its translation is CASSPFDEQFF.

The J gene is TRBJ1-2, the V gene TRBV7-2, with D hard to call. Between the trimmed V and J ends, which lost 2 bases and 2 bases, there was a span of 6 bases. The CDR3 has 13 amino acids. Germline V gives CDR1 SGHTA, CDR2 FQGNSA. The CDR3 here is CASSLSQNYGYTF. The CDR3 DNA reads TGTGCCAGCAGCTTATCACAGAACTATGGCTACACCTTC.

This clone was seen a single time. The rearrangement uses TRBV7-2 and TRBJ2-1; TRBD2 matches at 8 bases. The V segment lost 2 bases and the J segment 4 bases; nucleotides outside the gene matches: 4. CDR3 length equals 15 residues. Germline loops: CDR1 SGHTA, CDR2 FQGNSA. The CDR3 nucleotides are TGTGCCAGCAGCTTATCGAGCGGGAGATACAATGAGCAGTTCTTC. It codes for CASSLSSGRYNEQFF. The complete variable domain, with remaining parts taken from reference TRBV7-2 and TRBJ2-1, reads GAGVSQSPSNKVTEKGKDVELRCDPISGHTALYWYRQSLGQGLEFLIYFQGNSAPDKSGLPSDRFSAERTGGSVSTLTIQRTQQEDSAVYLCASSLSSGRYNEQFFGPGTRLTVL.

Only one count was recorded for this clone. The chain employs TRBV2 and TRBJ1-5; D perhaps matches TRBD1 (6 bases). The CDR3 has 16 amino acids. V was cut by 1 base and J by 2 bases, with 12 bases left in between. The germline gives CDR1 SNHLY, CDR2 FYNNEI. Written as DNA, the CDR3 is TGTGCCAGCAGTGAAGAACAGGGTTGGGGCAATCAGCCCCAGCATTTT. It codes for CASSEEQGWGNQPQHF.

CDR3: CASHSLLSGANVLTF. The CDR3 DNA reads TGTGCCAGCCACTCCTTACTCTCTGGGGCCAACGTCCTGACTTTC. The chain combines TRBV19 with TRBJ2-6; no clear D gene. V was shortened by 9 bases and J by 0 bases, with 12 bases between the two germline ends. The CDR3 consists of 15 residues. In germline, CDR1 is LNHDA, CDR2 SQIVND (reference sequence).